Included here is one T cell receptor (beta chain) sequence, with context. Its antigen is undetermined. The treatment: approximately 18 received Ad26.COV2.S at low or high dose, single or two shots; 5 received placebo; per-sample allocation not given. All samples were drawn on day 63, counting from the first vaccine or placebo injection. This CDR3 is 13 amino acids long. The germline V gene encodes CDR1 LNHDA and CDR2 SQIVND (reference sequence). V lost 4 bases, J lost 2 bases, and 9 bases lay in between. Method: immunoSEQ multiplex PCR; TCRdb's copy keeps in-frame clones and lacks some. Here the sample spans 350,000 to 500,000 clones, 90% being singletons. This sample was taken from a study of Ad26.COV2.S vaccination and SARS-CoV-2 variants. Looking at the study overall: COV1001, an Ad26.COV2.S trial, supplied this vaccine-arm donor.

Overall study results and limits: There was a possibility that the TCR breadth and depth analyses underestimated total T cell responses.

The V and J genes are TRBV19 and TRBJ2-7; D might be TRBD2 (5 bases). This clonotype was sampled from a person aged 18 to 65 who received the Ad26.COV2.S COVID-19 vaccine or a placebo. The source material was peripheral blood, sampled in a trial of Ad26.COV2.S vaccine versus placebo. The CDR3 region is CASSTTGTYEQYF. The CDR3 nucleotides read TGTGCCAGTAGTACTACGGGGACCTACGAGCAGTACTTC.